This TCR beta chain was recorded in a study of T-cell reconstitution after alpha-beta-depleted transplantation in children. The CDR3 covers 16 residues. Germline lookup yields CDR1 LGHDT and CDR2 YNNKEL (reference sequence). The V end lost 3 bases, the J end lost 10 bases, and 25 bases lay between the germline ends. Study conclusions and caveats: Expanded graft clones numbering several hundred reportedly gave rise to alpha-beta T cells about two months after transplant. Surviving recipient cells, namely T cells and thymic progenitors, were the source of high day-60 TCRbeta diversity in some patients. Newly produced T cells mostly accounted for T-cell counts and diversity one year post-transplant.

With regard to this clonotype: The antigen remains unidentified.

The authors prepared the TCRbeta library with unique molecular identifiers. Via MiXCR, TCRdb re-called the PCR reads, giving one row per CDR3 protein. The sample gives around 440,000 distinct CDR3 sequences, 15% to 20% of which show up once; under 30% is in the top ten. The clonotype was recovered from a boy under two years old who had a stem cell transplant for Wiskott-Aldrich syndrome, so the T cells may come from the graft donor. V is TRBV3-1 and J is TRBJ2-7; the D gene is possibly TRBD2 (7 bases). The material was PBMCs, mostly from graft donor cells, obtained 360 days after TCRalphabeta/CD19-depleted stem cell transplant. The CDR3 region has the DNA TGTGCCAGCAGCCATGGGGCCCGGGGGGCTCCCCTAGGCCAGTACTTC. It encodes CASSHGARGAPLGQYF.